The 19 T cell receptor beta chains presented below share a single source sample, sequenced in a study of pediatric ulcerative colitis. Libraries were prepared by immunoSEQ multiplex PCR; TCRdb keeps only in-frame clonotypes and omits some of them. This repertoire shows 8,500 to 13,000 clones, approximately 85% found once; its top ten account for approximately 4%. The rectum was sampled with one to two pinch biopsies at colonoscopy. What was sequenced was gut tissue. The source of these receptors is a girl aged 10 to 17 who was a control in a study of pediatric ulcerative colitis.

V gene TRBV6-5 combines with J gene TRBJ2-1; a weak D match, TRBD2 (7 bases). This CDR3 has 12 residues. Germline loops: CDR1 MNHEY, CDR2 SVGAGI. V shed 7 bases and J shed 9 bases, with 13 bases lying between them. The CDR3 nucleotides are TGTGCCAGCAAGACGGGGGGCGGTGAGCAGTTCTTC. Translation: CASKTGGGEQFF.

The CDR3 DNA reads as TGTGCCACCAGCAGATACAGGGAGGGGGCTGAAGCTTTCTTT. Its translation is CATSRYREGAEAFF. The V call is TRBV15, the J call TRBJ1-1, with D possibly being TRBD1 (6 bases). V shed 2 bases and J shed 6 bases, with 13 bases lying between them. CDR3 size: 14 residues. Per the germline V gene, CDR1 is LNHNV and CDR2 is YYDKDF (reference sequence).

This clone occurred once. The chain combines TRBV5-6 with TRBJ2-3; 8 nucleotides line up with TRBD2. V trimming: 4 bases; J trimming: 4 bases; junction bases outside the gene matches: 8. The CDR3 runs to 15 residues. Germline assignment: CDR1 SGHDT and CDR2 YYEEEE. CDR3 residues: CASSPTYGRADTQYF. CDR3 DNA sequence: TGTGCCAGCAGCCCCACTTACGGGAGGGCAGATACGCAGTATTTT.

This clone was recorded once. The DNA of the CDR3 is TGTGCCAGCAGCCCCGGGGACGGAGTGGGCTATGGCTACACCTTC. Its protein is CASSPGDGVGYGYTF. This sequence joins TRBV7-9 and TRBJ1-2; D possibly corresponds to TRBD1 (5 bases). The CDR3 length is 15 residues. Germline CDR1 is SEHNR and CDR2 is FQNEAQ (reference sequence). Trimming pared 5 bases from V and 4 bases from J, leaving 17 bases between.

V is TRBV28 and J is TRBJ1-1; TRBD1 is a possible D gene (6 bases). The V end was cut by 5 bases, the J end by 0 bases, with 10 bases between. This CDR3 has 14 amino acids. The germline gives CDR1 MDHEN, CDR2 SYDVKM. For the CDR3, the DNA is TGTGCCAGCAGTGAAAGGGGGGTGAACACTGAAGCTTTCTTT. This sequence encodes CASSERGVNTEAFF. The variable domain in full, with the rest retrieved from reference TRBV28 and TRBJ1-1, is DVKVTQSSRYLVKRTGEKVFLECVQDMDHENMFWYRQDPGLGLRLIYFSYDVKMKEKGDIPEGYSVSREKKERFSLILESASTNQTSMYLCASSERGVNTEAFFGQGTRLTVV.

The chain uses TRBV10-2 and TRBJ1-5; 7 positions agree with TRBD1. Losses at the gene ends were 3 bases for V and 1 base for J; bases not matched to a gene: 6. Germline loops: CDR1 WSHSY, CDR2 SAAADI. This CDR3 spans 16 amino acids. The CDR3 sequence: CASSDHQGVSNQPQHF. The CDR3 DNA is TGCGCCAGCAGTGACCATCAGGGGGTAAGCAATCAGCCCCAGCATTTT.

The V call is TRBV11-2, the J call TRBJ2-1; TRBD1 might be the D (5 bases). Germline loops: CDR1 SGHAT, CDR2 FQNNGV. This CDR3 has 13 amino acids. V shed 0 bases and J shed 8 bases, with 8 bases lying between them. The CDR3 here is CASSLERQYEQFF. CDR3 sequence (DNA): TGTGCCAGCAGCTTAGAGCGACAGTATGAGCAGTTCTTC.

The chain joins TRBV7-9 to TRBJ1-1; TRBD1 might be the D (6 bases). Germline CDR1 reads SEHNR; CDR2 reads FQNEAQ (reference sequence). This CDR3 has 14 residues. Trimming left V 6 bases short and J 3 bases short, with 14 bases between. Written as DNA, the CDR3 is TGTGCCAGCAGGCCACAGGGACGTGACACTGAAGCTTTCTTT. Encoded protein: CASRPQGRDTEAFF.

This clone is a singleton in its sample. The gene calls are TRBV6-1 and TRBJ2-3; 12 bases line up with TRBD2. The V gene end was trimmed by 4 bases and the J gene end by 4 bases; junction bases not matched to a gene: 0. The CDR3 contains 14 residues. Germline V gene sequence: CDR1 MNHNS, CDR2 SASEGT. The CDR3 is CASSGLAGADTQYF. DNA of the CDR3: TGTGCCAGCAGTGGACTAGCGGGAGCAGATACGCAGTATTTT.

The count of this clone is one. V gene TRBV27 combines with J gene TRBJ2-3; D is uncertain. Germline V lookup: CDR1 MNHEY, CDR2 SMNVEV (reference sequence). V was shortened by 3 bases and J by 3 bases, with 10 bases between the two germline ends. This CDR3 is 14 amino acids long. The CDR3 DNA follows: TGTGCCAGCAGTTTTGCGTTCGGTACAGATACGCAGTATTTT. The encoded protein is CASSFAFGTDTQYF.

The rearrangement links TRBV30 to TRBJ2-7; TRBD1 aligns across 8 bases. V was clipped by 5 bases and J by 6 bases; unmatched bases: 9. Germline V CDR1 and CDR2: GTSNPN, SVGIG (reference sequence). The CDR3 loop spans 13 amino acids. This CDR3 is CAWAGQGATEQYF. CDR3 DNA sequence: TGTGCCTGGGCCGGGCAGGGGGCGACCGAGCAGTACTTC.

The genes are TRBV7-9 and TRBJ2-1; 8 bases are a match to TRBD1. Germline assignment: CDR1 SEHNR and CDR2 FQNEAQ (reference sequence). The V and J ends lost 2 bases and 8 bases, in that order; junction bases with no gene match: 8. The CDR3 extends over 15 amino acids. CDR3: CASSLTQGAVDEQFF. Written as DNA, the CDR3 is TGTGCCAGCAGCTTAACTCAGGGGGCCGTGGATGAGCAGTTCTTC.

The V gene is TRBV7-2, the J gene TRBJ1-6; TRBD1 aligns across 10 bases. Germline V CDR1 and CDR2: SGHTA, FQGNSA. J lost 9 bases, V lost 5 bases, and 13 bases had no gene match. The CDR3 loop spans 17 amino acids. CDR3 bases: TGTGCCAGCAGCCCAATAGCCGGGACAGGGGTTAGTTCACCCCTCCACTTT. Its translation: CASSPIAGTGVSSPLHF.

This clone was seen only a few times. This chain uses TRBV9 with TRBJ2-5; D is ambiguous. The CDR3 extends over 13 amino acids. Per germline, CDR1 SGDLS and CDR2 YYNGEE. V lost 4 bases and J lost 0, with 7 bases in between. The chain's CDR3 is CASSPLYQETQYF. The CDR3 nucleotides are TGTGCCAGCAGCCCCTTGTACCAAGAGACCCAGTACTTC.

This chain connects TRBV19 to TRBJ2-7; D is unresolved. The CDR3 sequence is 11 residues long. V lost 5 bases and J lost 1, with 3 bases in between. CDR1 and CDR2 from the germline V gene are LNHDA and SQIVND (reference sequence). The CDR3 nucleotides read TGTGCCAGTAGTGGGTCCTACGAGCAGTACTTC. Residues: CASSGSYEQYF.

The CDR3 DNA reads TGTGCCAGCATTAGACAGGGCAGTGGGGCCAACGTCCTGACTTTC. Translation gives CASIRQGSGANVLTF. The chain carries TRBV6-1 and TRBJ2-6; TRBD1 aligns across 7 bases. The CDR3 covers 15 residues. Trimming removed 7 bases from V and 3 bases from J; junction bases left unmatched: 6. The germline V gene encodes CDR1 MNHNS and CDR2 SASEGT.

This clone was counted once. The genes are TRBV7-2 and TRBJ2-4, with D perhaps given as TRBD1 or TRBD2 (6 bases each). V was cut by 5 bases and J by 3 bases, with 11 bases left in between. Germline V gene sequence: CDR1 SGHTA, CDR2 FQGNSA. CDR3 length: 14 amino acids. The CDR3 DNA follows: TGTGCCAGCAGCGTCGGGGGCCTCAAAAACATTCAGTACTTC. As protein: CASSVGGLKNIQYF.

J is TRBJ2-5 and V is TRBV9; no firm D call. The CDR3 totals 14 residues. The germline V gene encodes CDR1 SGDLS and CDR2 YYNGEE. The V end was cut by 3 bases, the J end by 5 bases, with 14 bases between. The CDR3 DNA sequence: TGTGCCAGCAGCGGCTCCTTAGCTCACGAGACCCAGTACTTC. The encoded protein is CASSGSLAHETQYF.

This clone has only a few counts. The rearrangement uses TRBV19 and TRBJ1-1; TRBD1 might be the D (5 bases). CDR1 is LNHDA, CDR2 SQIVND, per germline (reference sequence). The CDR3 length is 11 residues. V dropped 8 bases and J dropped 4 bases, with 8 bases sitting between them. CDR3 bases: TGTGCCAGTCGGGGCCTCACTGAAGCTTTCTTT. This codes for CASRGLTEAFF.